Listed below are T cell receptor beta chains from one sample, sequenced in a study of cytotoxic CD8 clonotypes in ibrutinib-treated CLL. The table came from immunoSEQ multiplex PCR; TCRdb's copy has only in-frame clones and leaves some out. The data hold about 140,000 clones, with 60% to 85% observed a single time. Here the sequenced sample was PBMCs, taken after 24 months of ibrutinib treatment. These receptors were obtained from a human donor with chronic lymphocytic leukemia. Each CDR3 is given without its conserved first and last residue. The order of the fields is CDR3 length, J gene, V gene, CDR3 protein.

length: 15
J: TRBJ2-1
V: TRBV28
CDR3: ASRPPRVAGVRNEQF

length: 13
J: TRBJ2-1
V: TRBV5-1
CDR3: ASSPQRGPYNEQF

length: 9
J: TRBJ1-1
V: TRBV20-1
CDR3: SARGARAAF

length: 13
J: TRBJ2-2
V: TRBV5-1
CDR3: ASSLGQGGTGELF

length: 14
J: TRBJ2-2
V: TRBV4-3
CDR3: ASSRAVGSYTGELF

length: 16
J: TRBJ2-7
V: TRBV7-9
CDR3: ASSLRPVTSGRAHEQY

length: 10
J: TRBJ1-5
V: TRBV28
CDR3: ASVTSAQPQH

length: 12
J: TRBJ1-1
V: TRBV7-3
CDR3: ASSFTGGAPEAF

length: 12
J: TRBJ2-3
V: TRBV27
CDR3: ASSLSRRSDTQY

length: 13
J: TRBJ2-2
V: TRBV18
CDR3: ASSPRESSTGELF

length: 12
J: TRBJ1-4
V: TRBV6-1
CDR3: ASREGHWEEKLF

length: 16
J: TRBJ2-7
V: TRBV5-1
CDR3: ASSWARYSQGARYEQY

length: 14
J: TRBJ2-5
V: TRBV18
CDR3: ASSPTSGTKLWTQY

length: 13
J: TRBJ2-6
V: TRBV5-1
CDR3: ASSLQGGGANVLT

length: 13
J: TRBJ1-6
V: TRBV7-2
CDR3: ASSLAGQGYSPLH

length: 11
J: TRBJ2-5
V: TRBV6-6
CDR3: ASSYGPQETQY

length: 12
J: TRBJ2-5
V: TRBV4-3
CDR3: ASSVAGVGETQY

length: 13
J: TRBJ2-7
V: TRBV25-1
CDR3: ASSEAAGSPYEQY

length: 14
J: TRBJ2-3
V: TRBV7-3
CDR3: ASSPNGGSRTDTQY

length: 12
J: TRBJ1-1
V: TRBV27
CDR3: ASSLTGGGGEAF

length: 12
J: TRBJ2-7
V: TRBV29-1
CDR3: SVVGWGISYEQY

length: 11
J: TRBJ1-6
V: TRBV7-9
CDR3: ASCGQTNSPLH

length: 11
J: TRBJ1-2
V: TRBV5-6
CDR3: ASSGLGDHGYT

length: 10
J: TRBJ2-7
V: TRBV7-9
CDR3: ASSLSGVGQY

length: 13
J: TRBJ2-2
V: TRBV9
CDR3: ASSPRGTNTGELF

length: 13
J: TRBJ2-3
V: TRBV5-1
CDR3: ASSLRGGPADTQY

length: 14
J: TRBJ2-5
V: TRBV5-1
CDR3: ASSSGQGGDQETQY

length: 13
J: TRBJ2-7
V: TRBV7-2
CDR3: ASSLVGGVTYEQY

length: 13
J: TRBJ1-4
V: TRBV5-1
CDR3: ASSARGETNEKLF

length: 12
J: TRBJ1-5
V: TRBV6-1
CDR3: ASSEEGYHQPQH

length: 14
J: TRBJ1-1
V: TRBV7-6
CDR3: ASSLAPDGGNTEAF

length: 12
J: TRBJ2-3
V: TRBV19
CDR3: ASRDRGLRDTQY

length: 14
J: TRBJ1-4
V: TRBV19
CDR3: ASSISSSATNEKLF

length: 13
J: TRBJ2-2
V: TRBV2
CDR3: ASSEALGGAGELF

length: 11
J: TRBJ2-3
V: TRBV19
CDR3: ASRGLAADTQY

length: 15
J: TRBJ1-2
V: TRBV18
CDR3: ASSPNPHAGRGYGYT

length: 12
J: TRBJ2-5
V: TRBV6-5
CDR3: ASRSPGARETQY

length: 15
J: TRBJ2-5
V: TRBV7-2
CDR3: ASSLISGGPYQETQY

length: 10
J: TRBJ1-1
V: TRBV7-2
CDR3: ASSPRGGEAF

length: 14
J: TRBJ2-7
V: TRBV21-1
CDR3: ASSKGPGQRTYEQY

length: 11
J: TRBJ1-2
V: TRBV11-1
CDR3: ASSPGQNYGYT

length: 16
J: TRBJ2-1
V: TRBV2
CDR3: ASSGPQTTSGVYNEQF

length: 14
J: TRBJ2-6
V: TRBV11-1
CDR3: ASSLGPPWGANVLT

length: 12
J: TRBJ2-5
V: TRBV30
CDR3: AWSVGAGQETQY

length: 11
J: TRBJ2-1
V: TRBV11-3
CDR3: ASSLDHGHEQF